This TCR beta chain was sequenced for a study of cytomegalovirus exposure and HLA in healthy donors. Study-wide results and limits: Whilst most TCR sequences proved rare, a subset of public TCRs occurred across many donors.

Primers for the PCR totalled 60 Vbeta and 13 Jbeta. Assay used: immunoSEQ multiplex PCR; TCRdb lists only in-frame clones, some missing. The sample carries about 120,000 clones, 75% to 80% recorded once. V dropped 3 bases and J dropped 4 bases, with 13 bases sitting between them. The CDR3 spans 15 residues. Germline CDR1 is SNHLY and CDR2 is FYNNEI. Remarks on this clone: The antigen remains unidentified.

The clonotype originates from a woman in her thirties or forties in good health and CMV-seronegative. The specimen sequenced was PBMCs. J is TRBJ1-3 and V is TRBV2, with a weak D call TRBD1 (6 bases). This chain's CDR3 is CASSDPGARGNTIYF. In DNA form, the CDR3 reads TGTGCCAGCAGTGATCCAGGGGCGCGCGGAAACACCATATATTTT.